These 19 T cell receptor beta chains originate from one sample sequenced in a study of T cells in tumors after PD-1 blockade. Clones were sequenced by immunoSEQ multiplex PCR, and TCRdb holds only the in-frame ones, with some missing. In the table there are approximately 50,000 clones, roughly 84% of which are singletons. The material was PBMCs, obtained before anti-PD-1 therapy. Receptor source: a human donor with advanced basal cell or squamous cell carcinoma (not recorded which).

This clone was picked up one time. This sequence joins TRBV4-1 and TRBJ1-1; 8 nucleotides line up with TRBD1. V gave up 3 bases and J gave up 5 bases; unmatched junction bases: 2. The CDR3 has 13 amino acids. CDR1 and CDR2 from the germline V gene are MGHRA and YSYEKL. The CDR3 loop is CASSQDRDTEAFF. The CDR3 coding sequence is TGCGCCAGCAGCCAGGACAGGGATACTGAAGCTTTCTTT.

CDR3 loop: CAIRSASGNEKLFF. The DNA for the CDR3 is TGTGCCATCAGAAGTGCCTCTGGGAATGAAAAACTGTTTTTT. The gene calls are TRBV10-3 and TRBJ1-4; D is uncertain. Deletions cut 6 bases from V and 5 bases from J, with 13 bases between. CDR3 length: 14 residues. The germline CDR1 and CDR2 sequences are ENHRY and SYGVKD.

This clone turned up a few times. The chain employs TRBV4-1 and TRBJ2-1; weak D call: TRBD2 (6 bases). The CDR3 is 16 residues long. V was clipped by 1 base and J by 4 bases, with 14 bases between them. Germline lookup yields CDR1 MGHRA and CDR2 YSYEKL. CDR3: CASSQGRGGRYNEQFF. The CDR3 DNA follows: TGCGCCAGCAGCCAAGGCCGTGGAGGGCGTTACAATGAGCAGTTCTTC.

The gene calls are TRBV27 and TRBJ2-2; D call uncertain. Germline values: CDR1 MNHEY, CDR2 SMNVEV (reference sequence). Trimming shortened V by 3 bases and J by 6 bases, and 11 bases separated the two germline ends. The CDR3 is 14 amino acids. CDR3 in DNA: TGTGCCAGCAGTTTCTCCCCCACCTCCGGGGAGCTGTTTTTT. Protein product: CASSFSPTSGELFF.

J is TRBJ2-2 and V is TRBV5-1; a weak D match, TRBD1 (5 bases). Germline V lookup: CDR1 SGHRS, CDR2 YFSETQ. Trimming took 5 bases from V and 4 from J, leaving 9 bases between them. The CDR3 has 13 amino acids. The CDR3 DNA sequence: TGCGCCAGCAGGGTAGGGGCCACCGGGGAGCTGTTTTTT. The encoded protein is CASRVGATGELFF.

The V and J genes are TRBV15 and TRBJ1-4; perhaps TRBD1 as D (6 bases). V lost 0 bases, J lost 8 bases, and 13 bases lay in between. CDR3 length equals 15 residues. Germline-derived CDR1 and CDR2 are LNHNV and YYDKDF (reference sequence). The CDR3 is CATSRDANRAEKLFF. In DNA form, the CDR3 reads TGTGCCACCAGCAGAGACGCTAACAGGGCCGAAAAACTGTTTTTT.

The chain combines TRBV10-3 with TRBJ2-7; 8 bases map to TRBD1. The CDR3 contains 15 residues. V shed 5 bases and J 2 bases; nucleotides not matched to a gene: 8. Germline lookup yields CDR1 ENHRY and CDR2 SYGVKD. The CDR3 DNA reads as TGTGCCATCAGTCCGGACAGGGAGGCGACCTACGAGCAGTACTTC. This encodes CAISPDREATYEQYF.

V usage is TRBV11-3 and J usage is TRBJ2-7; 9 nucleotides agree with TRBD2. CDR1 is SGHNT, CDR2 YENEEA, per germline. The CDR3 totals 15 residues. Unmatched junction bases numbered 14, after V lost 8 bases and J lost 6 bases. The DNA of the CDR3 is TGTGCCAGCTCCTCCCATCTAGCGGGACCCATCGAGCAGTACTTC. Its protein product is CASSSHLAGPIEQYF.

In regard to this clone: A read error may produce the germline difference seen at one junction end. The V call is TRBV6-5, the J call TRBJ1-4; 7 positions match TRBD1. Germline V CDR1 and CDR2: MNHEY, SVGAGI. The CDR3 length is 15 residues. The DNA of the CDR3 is TGTGCCAGCAGTGACTCAGGGGGGGTTAGGGAAAAACTGTTTTTT. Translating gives CASSDSGGVREKLFF.

The CDR3 is CASSALQGTEAFF. The CDR3 nucleotides read TGTGCCAGCAGCGCCCTCCAGGGGACTGAAGCTTTCTTT. This rearrangement joins TRBV7-8 to TRBJ1-1; a weak D match, TRBD1 (6 bases). This CDR3 is built from 13 residues. The germline V gene has CDR1 SGHVS and CDR2 FQNEAQ. V lost 5 bases to trimming and J lost 5 bases, with 12 bases between them.

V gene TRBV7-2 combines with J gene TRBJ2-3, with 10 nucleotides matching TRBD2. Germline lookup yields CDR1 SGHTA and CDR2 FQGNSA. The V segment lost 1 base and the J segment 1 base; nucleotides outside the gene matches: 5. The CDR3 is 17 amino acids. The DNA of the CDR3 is TGTGCCAGCAGCTTAGGGCTAACTAGCGGGGGCACAGATACGCAGTATTTT. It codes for CASSLGLTSGGTDTQYF.

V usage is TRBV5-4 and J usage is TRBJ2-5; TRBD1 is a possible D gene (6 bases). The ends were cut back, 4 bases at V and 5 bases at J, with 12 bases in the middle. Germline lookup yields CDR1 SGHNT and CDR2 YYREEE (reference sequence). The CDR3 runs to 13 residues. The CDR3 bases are TGTGCCAGCAGCCTCAGGGGTCTGGAGACCCAGTACTTC. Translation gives CASSLRGLETQYF.

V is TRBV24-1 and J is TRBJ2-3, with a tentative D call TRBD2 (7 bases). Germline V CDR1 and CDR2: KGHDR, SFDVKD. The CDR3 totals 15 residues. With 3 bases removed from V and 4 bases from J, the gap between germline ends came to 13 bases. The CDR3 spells CATSDGGGLSDTQYF. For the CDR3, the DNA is TGTGCCACCAGTGATGGGGGGGGCCTCTCAGATACGCAGTATTTT.

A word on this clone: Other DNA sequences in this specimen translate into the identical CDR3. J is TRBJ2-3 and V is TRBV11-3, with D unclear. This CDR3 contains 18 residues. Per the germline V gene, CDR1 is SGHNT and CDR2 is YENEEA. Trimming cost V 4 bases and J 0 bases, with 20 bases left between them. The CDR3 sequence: CASSSLWSGETSTDTQYF. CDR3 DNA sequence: TGTGCCAGCAGCTCTCTCTGGTCTGGAGAGACTAGCACAGATACGCAGTATTTT.

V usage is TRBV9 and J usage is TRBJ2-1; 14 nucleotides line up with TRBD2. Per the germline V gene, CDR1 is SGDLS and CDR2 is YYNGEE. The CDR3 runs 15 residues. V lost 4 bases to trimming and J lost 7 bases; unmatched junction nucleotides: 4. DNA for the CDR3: TGTGCCAGCAGCCCCAGGACTAGCGGGGGGAATGAGCAGTTCTTC. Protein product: CASSPRTSGGNEQFF.

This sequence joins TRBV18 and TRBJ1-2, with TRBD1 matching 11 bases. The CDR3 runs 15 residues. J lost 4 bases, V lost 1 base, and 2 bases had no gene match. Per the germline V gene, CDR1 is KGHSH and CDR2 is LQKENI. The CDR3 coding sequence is TGTGCCAGCTCACCACAAGGGACAGGGGGCTATGGCTACACCTTC. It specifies CASSPQGTGGYGYTF.

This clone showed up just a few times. The DNA of the CDR3 is TGTGCCAGCAGCCAATCAGGGTATAGGACAGATACGCAGTATTTT. It specifies CASSQSGYRTDTQYF. The chain recombines TRBV7-2 with TRBJ2-3; D is possibly TRBD1 (5 bases). The CDR3 totals 15 residues. Trimming removed 5 bases at V and 3 bases at J, with 15 bases between. Germline CDR1 and CDR2: SGHTA and FQGNSA.

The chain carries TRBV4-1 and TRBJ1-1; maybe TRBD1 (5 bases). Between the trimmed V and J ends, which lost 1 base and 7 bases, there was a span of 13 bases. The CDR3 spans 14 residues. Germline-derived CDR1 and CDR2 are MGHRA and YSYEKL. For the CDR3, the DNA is TGCGCCAGCAGCCAAGGCCTAGGGGCGCATGAAGCTTTCTTT. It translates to CASSQGLGAHEAFF.

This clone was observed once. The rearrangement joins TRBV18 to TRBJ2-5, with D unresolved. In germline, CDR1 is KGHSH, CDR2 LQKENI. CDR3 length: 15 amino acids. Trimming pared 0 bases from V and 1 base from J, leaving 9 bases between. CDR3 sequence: CASSPPSAVQETQYF. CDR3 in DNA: TGTGCCAGCTCACCACCGTCAGCCGTCCAAGAGACCCAGTACTTC.